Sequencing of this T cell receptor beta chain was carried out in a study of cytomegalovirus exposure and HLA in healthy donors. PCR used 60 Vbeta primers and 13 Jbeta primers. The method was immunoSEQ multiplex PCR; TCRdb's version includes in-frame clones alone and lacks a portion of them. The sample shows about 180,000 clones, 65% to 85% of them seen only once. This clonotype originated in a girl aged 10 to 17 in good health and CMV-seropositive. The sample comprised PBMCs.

The CDR3 sequence is CASSAGDRVANEQFF. The DNA for the CDR3 is TGTGCCAGCAGCGCCGGGGACAGGGTTGCGAATGAGCAGTTCTTC. The V gene is TRBV9, the J gene TRBJ2-1; TRBD1 matches at 9 bases. Germline CDR1 reads SGDLS; CDR2 reads YYNGEE. After removal of 3 bases from V and 7 bases from J, the junction contained 8 bases not matched to a gene. The CDR3 totals 15 residues.